These 6 T cell receptor beta chains were sequenced from one sample in a study of early T cells in non-severe SARS-CoV-2 infection. TCRdb used MiXCR to reprocess the 5' RACE reads, holding one entry per CDR3 protein. This table holds tens of thousands of distinct CDR3 sequences, approximately 4.8% found once. The sequenced material came from whole blood. The receptors were gathered from an adult who was a healthcare worker with PCR-confirmed SARS-CoV-2 infection or an uninfected control (not recorded which).

J is TRBJ2-1 and V is TRBV6-5; TRBD2 might be the D (6 bases). CDR3 length: 16 residues. Germline V gene lookup returns CDR1 MNHEY and CDR2 SVGAGI. The V and J ends lost 11 bases and 0 bases respectively, with 20 bases between them. This chain's CDR3 is CAVGGGARNSYNEQFF. Here the CDR3 DNA reads TGTGCCGTCGGGGGTGGGGCCCGAAACTCCTACAATGAGCAGTTCTTC.

This clonotype appeared many times. The chain joins TRBV27 to TRBJ2-6, with no clear D. CDR1 and CDR2 (germline): MNHEY, SMNVEV (reference sequence). V was cut by 3 bases and J by 2 bases, with 11 bases left in between. The CDR3 length is 16 residues. The CDR3 sequence: CASSLSSRTGANVLTF. Here the CDR3 DNA reads TGTGCCAGCAGTTTGTCCTCGCGAACTGGGGCCAACGTCCTGACTTTC.

This clonotype was seen many times. CDR3 sequence (DNA): TGTGCCAGCAGTACCTACAGGGGGGACGGGGAGCTGTTTTTT. Translated: CASSTYRGDGELFF. This chain joins TRBV6-5 and TRBJ2-2; 8 bases fit TRBD1. This CDR3 spans 14 amino acids. Germline V gene data show CDR1 as MNHEY and CDR2 as SVGAGI. Trimming cost V 5 bases and J 7 bases; bases outside gene matches: 6.

This clonotype was recorded at least ten times. The chain couples TRBV7-2 to TRBJ1-5; no clear D gene. Trimming took 4 bases from V and 7 from J, leaving 11 bases between them. Germline values: CDR1 SGHTA, CDR2 FQGNSA. This CDR3 spans 13 amino acids. The DNA of the CDR3 is TGTGCCAGCAGCTCCGGACGCCGACAGCCCCAGCATTTT. Translated: CASSSGRRQPQHF.

In its sample, this clonotype was seen many times. The V gene is TRBV19, the J gene TRBJ2-7; possible D gene TRBD2, 5 bases. Germline loops: CDR1 LNHDA, CDR2 SQIVND (reference sequence). V was shortened by 3 bases and J by 4 bases, with 13 bases between the two germline ends. The CDR3 is 14 residues long. The CDR3 bases are TGTGCCAGTAGTATGGGCGGGCCTCCTTACGAGCAGTACTTC. Its translation is CASSMGGPPYEQYF.

The chain has TRBV29-1 and TRBJ2-2; no clear D. The CDR3 spans 14 residues. In germline, CDR1 is SQVTM, CDR2 ANQGSEA. The ends were cut back, 6 bases at V and 0 bases at J, with 11 bases in the middle. The CDR3 DNA follows: TGCAGCGTCCAGACTGCCGCGAACACCGGGGAGCTGTTTTTT. It encodes CSVQTAANTGELFF.